The clone carrying this T cell receptor beta chain occurred once. Germline lookup yields CDR1 MGHRA and CDR2 YSYEKL. This CDR3 region has 17 residues. V gave up 0 bases and J gave up 4 bases, with 18 bases separating them. The data stem from a study of CD8 T cells in Susac syndrome. After extraction with the RNeasy kit, about 0.45 to 1 ug of the RNA was reverse transcribed using random hexamers. By means of immunoSEQ multiplex PCR, TCR beta CDR3 spanning 54 Vbeta and 13 Jbeta underwent amplification. TCRdb fed the immunoSEQ multiplex PCR reads into MiXCR, producing one record per CDR3 protein. The profile shows a few hundred thousand distinct CDR3 sequences, about 96% of them singletons. TCR beta sequencing was performed on blood CD8+ and CD4+ T cells. The multiple sclerosis control group comprised treatment-naive patients with stable or active relapsing-remitting disease. Negative isolation was used for CD8+ and CD4+ T cells and FACS enrichment for TEMRA cells.

The sequenced sample consisted of CD4+ T cells from PBMCs. The source of this sequence is a human donor with multiple sclerosis. This chain uses TRBV4-1 with TRBJ2-5; either TRBD1 or TRBD2 may fit D (7 bases each). CDR3 DNA sequence: TGCGCCAGCAGCCAAGATATCAGGGGGAGGGCCGGAGAGACCCAGTACTTC. It translates to CASSQDIRGRAGETQYF.